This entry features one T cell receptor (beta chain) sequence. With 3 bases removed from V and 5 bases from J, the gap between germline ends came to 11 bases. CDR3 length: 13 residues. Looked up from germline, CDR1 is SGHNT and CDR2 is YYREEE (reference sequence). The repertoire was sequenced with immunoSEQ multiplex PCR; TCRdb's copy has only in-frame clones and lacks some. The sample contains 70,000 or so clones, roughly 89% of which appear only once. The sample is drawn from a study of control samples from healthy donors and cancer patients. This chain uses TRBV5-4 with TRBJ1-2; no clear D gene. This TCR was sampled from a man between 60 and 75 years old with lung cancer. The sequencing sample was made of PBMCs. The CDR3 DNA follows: TGTGCCAGCAGCTCTTTGACCTTATATGGCTACACCTTC. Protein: CASSSLTLYGYTF. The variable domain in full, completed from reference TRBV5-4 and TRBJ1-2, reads ETGVTQSPTHLIKTRGQQVTLRCSSQSGHNTVSWYQQALGQGPQFIFQYYREEENGRGNFPPRFSGLQFPNYSSELNVNALELDDSALYLCASSSLTLYGYTFGSGTRLTVV.